The clone carrying this T cell receptor beta chain occurred a few times. No antigen is known for it. The data were taken from a study of T-cell reconstitution after alpha-beta-depleted transplantation in children. Preparation of the TCRbeta library was carried out with unique molecular identifiers. TCRdb called the PCR reads again in MiXCR, with one record for every CDR3 protein. The sample includes about 510,000 distinct CDR3 sequences, about an eighth of them seen just once. This CDR3 comprises 13 residues. CDR1 is DFQATT and CDR2 is SNEGSKA in the germline V gene (reference sequence). Trimming at V came to 7 bases and at J to 7 bases, leaving 9 bases not matched to a gene. Overall study results and limits: Fresh T-cell production supplied most of the T-cell counts and diversity seen one year after transplant. In patients about two months after transplant, alpha-beta T cells reportedly arose from several hundred expanded graft clones.

This specimen consisted of PBMCs, mostly from graft donor cells, obtained 180 days after TCRalphabeta/CD19-depleted stem cell transplant. The receptor comes from a female patient under 10 years old who had a stem cell transplant for aplastic anemia, so the T cells may come from the graft donor. The chain has TRBV20-1 and TRBJ1-5; 8 nucleotides agree with TRBD1. CDR3 nucleotide sequence: TGCAGTGGAAAGGACAGGGCGGACCAGCCCCAGCATTTT. Translating gives CSGKDRADQPQHF.